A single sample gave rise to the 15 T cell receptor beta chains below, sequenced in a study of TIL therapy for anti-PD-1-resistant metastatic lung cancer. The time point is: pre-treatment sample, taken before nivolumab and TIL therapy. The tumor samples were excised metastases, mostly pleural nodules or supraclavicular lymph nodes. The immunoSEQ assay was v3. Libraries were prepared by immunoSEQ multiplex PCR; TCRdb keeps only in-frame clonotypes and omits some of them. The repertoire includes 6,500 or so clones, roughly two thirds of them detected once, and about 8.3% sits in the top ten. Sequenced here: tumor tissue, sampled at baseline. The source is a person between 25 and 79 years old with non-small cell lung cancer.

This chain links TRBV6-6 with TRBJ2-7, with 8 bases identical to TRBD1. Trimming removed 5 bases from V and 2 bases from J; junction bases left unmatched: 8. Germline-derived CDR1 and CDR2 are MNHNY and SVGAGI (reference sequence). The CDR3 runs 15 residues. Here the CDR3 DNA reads TGTGCCAGCAGTCCCGGACAGGGATTTACCTACGAGCAGTACTTC. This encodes CASSPGQGFTYEQYF.

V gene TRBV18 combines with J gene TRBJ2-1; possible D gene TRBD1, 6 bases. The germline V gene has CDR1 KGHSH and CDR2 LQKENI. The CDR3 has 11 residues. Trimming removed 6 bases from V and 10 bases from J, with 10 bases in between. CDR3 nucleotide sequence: TGTGCCAGCTCTCCCGGACAGGAGCAGTTCTTC. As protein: CASSPGQEQFF.

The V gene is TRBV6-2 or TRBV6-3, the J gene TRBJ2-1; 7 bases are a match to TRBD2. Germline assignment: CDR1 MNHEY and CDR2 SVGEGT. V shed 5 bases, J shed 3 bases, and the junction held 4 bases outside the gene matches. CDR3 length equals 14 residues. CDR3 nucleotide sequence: TGTGCCAGCAGTCCCCCTAGCGGCTACAATGAGCAGTTCTTC. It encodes CASSPPSGYNEQFF.

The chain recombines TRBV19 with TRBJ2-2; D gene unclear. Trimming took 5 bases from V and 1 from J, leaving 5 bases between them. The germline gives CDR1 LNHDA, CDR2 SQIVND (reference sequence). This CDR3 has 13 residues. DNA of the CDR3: TGTGCCAGTAGTGAAGTGAACACCGGGGAGCTGTTTTTT. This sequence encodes CASSEVNTGELFF.

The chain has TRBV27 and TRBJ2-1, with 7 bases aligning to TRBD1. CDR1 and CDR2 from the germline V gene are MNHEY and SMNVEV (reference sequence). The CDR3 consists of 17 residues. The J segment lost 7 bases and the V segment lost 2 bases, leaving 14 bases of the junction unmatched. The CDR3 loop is CASSLVKGALLWNEQFF. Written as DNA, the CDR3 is TGTGCCAGCAGTTTAGTGAAGGGGGCACTTTTATGGAATGAGCAGTTCTTC.

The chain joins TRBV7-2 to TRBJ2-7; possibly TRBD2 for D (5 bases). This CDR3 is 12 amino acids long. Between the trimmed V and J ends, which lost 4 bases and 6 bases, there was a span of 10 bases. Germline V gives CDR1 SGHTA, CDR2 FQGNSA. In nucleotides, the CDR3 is TGTGCCAGCAGCTCATACGGGGTCGAGCAGTACTTC. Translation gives CASSSYGVEQYF. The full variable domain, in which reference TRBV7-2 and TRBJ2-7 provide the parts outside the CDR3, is GAGVSQSPSNKVTEKGKDVELRCDPISGHTALYWYRQSLGQGLEFLIYFQGNSAPDKSGLPSDRFSAERTGGSVSTLTIQRTQQEDSAVYLCASSSYGVEQYFGPGTRLTVT.

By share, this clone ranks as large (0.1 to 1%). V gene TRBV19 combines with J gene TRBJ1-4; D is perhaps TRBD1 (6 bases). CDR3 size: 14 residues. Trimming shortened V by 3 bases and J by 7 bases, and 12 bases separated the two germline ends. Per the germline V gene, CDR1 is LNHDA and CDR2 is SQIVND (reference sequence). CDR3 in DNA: TGTGCCAGTAGTATCCGGGGGCGCGGTGAAAAACTGTTTTTT. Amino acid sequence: CASSIRGRGEKLFF.

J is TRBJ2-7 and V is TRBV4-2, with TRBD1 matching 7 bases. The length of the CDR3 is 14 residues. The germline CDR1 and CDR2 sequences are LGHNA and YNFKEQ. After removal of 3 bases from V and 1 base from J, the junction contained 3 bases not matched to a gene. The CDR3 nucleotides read TGTGCCAGCAGCCAGAACAGGGGATCCTACGAGCAGTACTTC. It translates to CASSQNRGSYEQYF.

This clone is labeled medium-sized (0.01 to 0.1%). CDR3 in amino acids: CSVATTGGSYEQYF. DNA of the CDR3: TGCAGCGTTGCCACCACGGGGGGATCCTACGAGCAGTACTTC. This chain uses TRBV29-1 with TRBJ2-7; 7 bases are a match to TRBD2. Germline values: CDR1 SQVTM, CDR2 ANQGSEA. V gave up 4 bases and J gave up 1 base; unmatched junction bases: 7. This CDR3 is built from 14 residues.

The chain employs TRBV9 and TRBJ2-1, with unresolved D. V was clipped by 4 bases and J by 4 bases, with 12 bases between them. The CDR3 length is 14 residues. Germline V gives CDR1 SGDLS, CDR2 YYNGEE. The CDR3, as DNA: TGTGCCAGCAGCTCTATCCTTACATACAATGAGCAGTTCTTC. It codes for CASSSILTYNEQFF.

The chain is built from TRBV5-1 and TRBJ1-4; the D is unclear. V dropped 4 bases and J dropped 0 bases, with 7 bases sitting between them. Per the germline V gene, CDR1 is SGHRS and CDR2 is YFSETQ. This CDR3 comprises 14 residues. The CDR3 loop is CASSLSSTNEKLFF. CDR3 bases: TGCGCCAGCAGCCTTTCATCAACTAATGAAAAACTGTTTTTT.

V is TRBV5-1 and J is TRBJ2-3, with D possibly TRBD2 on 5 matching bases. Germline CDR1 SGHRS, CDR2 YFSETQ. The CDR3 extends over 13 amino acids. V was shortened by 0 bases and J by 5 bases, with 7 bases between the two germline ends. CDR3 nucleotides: TGCGCCAGCAGCTTGGCCGGGGAAGATACGCAGTATTTT. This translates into CASSLAGEDTQYF.

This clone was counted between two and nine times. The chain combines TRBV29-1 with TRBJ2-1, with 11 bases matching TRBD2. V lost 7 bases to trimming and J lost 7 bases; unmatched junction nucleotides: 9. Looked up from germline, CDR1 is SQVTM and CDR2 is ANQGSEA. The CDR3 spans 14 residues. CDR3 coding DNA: TGCAGCGGACGAACTAGCGGGAGTTCGAATGAGCAGTTCTTC. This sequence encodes CSGRTSGSSNEQFF.

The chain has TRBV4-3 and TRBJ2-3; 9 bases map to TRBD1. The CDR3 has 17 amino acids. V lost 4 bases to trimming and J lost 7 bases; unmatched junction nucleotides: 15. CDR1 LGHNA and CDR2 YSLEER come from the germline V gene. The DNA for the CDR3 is TGCGCCAGCAGCCGATTGCTCCGGGACAGGGTAGGGAATACGCAGTATTTT. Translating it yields CASSRLLRDRVGNTQYF.

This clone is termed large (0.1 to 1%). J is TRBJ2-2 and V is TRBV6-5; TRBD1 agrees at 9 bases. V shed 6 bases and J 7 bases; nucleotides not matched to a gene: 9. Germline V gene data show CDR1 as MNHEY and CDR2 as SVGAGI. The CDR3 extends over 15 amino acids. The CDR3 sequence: CASRRTGATVGELFF. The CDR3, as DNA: TGTGCCAGCAGGCGGACAGGGGCTACGGTCGGGGAGCTGTTTTTT.